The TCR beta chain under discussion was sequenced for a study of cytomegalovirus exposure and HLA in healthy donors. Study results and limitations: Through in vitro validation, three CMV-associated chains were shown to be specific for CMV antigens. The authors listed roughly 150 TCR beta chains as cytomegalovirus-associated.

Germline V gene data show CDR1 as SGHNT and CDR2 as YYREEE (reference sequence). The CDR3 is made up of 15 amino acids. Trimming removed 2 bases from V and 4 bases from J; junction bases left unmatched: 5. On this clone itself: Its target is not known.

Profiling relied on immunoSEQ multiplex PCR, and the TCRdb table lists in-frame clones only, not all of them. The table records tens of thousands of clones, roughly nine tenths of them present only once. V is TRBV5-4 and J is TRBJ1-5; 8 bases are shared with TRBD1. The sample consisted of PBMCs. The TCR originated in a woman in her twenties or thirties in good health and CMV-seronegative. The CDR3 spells CASSFGTGANQPQHF. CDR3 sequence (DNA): TGTGCCAGCAGCTTCGGGACAGGTGCTAATCAGCCCCAGCATTTT.